This paragraph reports one TCR beta chain. Germline CDR1 is SGHRS and CDR2 is YFSETQ. This CDR3 contains 15 residues. V was clipped by 3 bases and J by 2 bases; unmatched bases: 3. The sample comes from a study of blood T cell repertoires in COVID-19. Study summary: The origin of the acute and convalescent COVID-19 samples was the United States, Italy and Spain.

Measured with immunoSEQ multiplex PCR; TCRdb has only the in-frame clones, and not every one. The repertoire has 200,000 to 250,000 clones, roughly 80% of them found once; the top ten carry 7.2%. This clonotype was sampled from a woman aged 70 to 79 with acute or convalescent COVID-19. The sample comprised peripheral blood. The V gene is TRBV5-1, the J gene TRBJ2-7, with TRBD2 identical over 12 bases. As DNA, the CDR3 is TGCGCCAGCAGCTCCTGGACTAGCGGGACCTACGAGCAGTACTTC. As protein: CASSSWTSGTYEQYF.